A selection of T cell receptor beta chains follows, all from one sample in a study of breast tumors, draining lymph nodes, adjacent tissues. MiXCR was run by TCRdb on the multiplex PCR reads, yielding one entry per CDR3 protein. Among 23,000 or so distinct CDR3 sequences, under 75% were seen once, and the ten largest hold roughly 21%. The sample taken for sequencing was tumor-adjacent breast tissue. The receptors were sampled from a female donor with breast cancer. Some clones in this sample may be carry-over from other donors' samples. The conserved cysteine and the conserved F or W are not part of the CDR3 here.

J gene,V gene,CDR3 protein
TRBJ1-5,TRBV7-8,ASSLEGQGVFQPQH
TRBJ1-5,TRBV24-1,ATTWIGGNQPQH
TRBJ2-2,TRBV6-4,ASSAEGAGTGELF
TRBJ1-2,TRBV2,ASRGTGGYGYT
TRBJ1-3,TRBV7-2,ASSLRGGGSGNTIY
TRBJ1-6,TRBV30,AWSRGTPLH
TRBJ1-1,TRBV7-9,ASSARDNMNTEAF
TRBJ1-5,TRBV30,AWSVQGNQPQH
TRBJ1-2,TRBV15,ATSREGRGNGYT
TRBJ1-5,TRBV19,ASSIGGFSNQPQH
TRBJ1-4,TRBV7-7,ASSLGTGDEKLL
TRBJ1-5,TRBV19,ASSMAGPNQPQH
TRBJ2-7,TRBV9,ASSVDGGRTYEQY
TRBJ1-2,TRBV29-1,SVRGQRGYT
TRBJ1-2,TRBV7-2,ASRPDSSYGYT
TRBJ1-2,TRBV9,ASSSTGAYGYT
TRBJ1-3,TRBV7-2,ASSLQAGSTIY
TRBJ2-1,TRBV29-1,SVEVWDGRYNEQF
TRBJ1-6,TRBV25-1,ASRDQGGPGSPLH
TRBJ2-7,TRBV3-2,ASSITAGFEQY
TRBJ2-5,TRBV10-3,AISDGTAQETQY
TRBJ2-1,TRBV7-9,ASSLALWNEQF
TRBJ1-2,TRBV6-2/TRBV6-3,ASSERVGQDYGYT
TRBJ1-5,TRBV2,ASGVGVRTYSGNQLQH
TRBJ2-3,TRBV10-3,AISESVRGAGSTDTQY
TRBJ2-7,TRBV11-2,ASSLGWTGGYEQY
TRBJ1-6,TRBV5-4,ASSIGRNSYNSPLH
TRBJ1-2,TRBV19,ASGQGYGYT